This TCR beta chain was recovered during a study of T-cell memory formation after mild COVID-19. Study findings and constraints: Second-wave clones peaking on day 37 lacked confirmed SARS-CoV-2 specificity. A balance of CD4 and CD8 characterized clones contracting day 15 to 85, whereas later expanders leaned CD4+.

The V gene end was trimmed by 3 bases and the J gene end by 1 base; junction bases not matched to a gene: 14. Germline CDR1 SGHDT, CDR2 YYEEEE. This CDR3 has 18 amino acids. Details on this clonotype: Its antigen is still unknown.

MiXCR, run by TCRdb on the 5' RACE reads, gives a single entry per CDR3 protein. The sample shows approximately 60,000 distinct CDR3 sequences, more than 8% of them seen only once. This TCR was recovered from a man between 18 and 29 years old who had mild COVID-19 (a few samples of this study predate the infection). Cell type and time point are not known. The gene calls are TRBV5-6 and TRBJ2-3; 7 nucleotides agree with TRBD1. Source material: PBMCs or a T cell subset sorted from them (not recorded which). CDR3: CASSSPRTGVFRTDTQYF. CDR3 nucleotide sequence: TGTGCCAGCAGCTCCCCCCGGACAGGAGTATTTCGCACAGATACGCAGTATTTT.